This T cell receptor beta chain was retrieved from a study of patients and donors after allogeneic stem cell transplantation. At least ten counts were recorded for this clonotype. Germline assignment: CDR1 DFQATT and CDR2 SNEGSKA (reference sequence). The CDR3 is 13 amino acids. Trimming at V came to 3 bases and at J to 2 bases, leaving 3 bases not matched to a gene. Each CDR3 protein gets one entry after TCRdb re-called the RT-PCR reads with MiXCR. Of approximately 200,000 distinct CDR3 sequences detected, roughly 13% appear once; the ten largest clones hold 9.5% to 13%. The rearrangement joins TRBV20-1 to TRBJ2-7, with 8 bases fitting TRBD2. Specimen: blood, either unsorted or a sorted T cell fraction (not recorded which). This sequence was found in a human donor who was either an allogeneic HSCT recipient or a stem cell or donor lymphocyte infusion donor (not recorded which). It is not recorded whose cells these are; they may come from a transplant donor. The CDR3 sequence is CSARTGGPYEQYF. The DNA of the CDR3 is TGCAGTGCTAGGACGGGGGGGCCCTACGAGCAGTACTTC.